These 20 T cell receptor beta chains came from one sample sequenced in a study of T cell responses to AZD1222 COVID-19 vaccine. This table comes from immunoSEQ multiplex PCR, and its TCRdb copy is limited to in-frame clones, with some not included. The data show 150,000 or so clones, about 91% seen once. Specimen: peripheral blood, collected on day 0 of AZD1222 vaccination. The origin of the receptors is an adult in good health.

J is TRBJ1-5 and V is TRBV9, with D perhaps TRBD1 (6 bases). Germline V gene data show CDR1 as SGDLS and CDR2 as YYNGEE. The CDR3 spans 14 residues. V was pared by 0 bases and J by 7 bases, with 11 bases between. The CDR3 sequence is CASSVEGGGQPQHF. Here the CDR3 DNA reads TGTGCCAGCAGCGTAGAAGGGGGTGGCCAGCCCCAGCATTTT.

V is TRBV10-3 and J is TRBJ2-2, with D unclear. The CDR3 has 12 amino acids. Germline assignment: CDR1 ENHRY and CDR2 SYGVKD. The V gene lost 2 bases and the J gene lost 13 bases, with 11 bases spanning the gap. The CDR3 protein is CAISEENLRLFF. The DNA for the CDR3 is TGTGCCATCAGTGAGGAAAACCTGCGGCTGTTTTTT.

This chain's CDR3 is CASRTRGRDTGELFF. The DNA for the CDR3 is TGTGCCAGCAGAACCCGGGGGCGGGACACCGGGGAGCTGTTTTTT. The rearrangement links TRBV19 to TRBJ2-2; D tentatively fits TRBD1 or TRBD2 (6 bases each). Trimming stripped 9 bases from V and 3 bases from J, with 17 bases between. Germline-derived CDR1 and CDR2 are LNHDA and SQIVND (reference sequence). This CDR3 contains 15 residues. Looking up the rest from reference TRBV19 and TRBJ2-2 gives the full variable domain: DGGITQSPKYLFRKEGQNVTLSCEQNLNHDAMYWYRQDPGQGLRLIYYSQIVNDFQKGDIAEGYSVSREKKESFPLTVTSAQKNPTAFYLCASRTRGRDTGELFFGEGSRLTVL.

CDR3 coding DNA: TGTGCCAGCAGCTTGCGTCCAGGGTGGGCAACGGCGGGCCGCGGCGAGCAGTACTTC. Translated: CASSLRPGWATAGRGEQYF. The rearrangement uses TRBV5-6 and TRBJ2-7; D assignment may be TRBD1 or TRBD2 (5 bases each). The germline V and J ends were trimmed by 1 base and 6 bases, with 29 bases remaining between them. The CDR3 is 19 amino acids. The germline CDR1 and CDR2 sequences are SGHDT and YYEEEE.

This chain uses TRBV7-7 with TRBJ2-2, with a possible D match to TRBD1 (5 bases). The germline CDR1 and CDR2 sequences are SSHAT and FNYEAQ (reference sequence). The CDR3 covers 16 residues. V was cut by 4 bases and J by 5 bases, with 17 bases left in between. CDR3 in amino acids: CASSSPDTKGTGELFF. The CDR3 bases are TGTGCCAGCAGCTCACCCGATACGAAGGGGACCGGGGAGCTGTTTTTT.

The chain recombines TRBV6-5 with TRBJ1-1; TRBD1 might be the D (6 bases). The V gene's germline CDR1 is MNHEY and CDR2 SVGAGI. The germline V and J ends were trimmed by 2 bases and 7 bases, with 14 bases remaining between them. CDR3 length equals 14 residues. DNA of the CDR3: TGTGCCAGCAGTTACCTGGGGGCAAAGGTTGAAGCTTTCTTT. This gives the protein CASSYLGAKVEAFF.

V and J are TRBV5-5 and TRBJ2-7, with TRBD1 matching over 7 bases. Trimming removed 4 bases from V and 2 bases from J; junction bases left unmatched: 9. CDR3 size: 15 residues. Germline V gives CDR1 SGHKS, CDR2 YYEKEE (reference sequence). The CDR3 spells CASSPLGDRTYEQYF. The DNA of the CDR3 is TGTGCCAGCAGCCCCCTGGGGGACAGAACCTACGAGCAGTACTTC.

This chain joins TRBV6-1 and TRBJ1-2; D might be TRBD1 (6 bases). Trimming took 0 bases from V and 4 from J, leaving 18 bases between them. Germline CDR1 reads MNHNS; CDR2 reads SASEGT. The CDR3 consists of 17 residues. The CDR3 bases are TGTGCCAGCAGTGAAGCTCCAACAGGGAGGTTGAGCTATGGCTACACCTTC. This translates into CASSEAPTGRLSYGYTF.

This clone appeared a single time. This chain joins TRBV5-6 and TRBJ2-1, with TRBD2 matching 11 bases. The V and J ends lost 4 bases and 3 bases, in that order; junction bases with no gene match: 6. Germline V gene lookup returns CDR1 SGHDT and CDR2 YYEEEE. This CDR3 comprises 16 residues. The CDR3 loop reads CASSGGLAGIYNEQFF. The CDR3 nucleotides are TGTGCCAGCAGCGGCGGACTAGCGGGTATCTACAATGAGCAGTTCTTC.

The chain links TRBV4-1 to TRBJ2-3; D ambiguous. The CDR3 has 15 residues. From germline, CDR1 is MGHRA and CDR2 YSYEKL. V was clipped by 0 bases and J by 3 bases, with 10 bases between them. The CDR3: CASSQEASFTDTQYF. As DNA, the CDR3 is TGCGCCAGCAGCCAAGAGGCGAGTTTTACAGATACGCAGTATTTT.

V gene TRBV27 combines with J gene TRBJ1-1, with 9 bases lining up with TRBD1. Germline V gene data show CDR1 as MNHEY and CDR2 as SMNVEV (reference sequence). V shed 7 bases and J 1 base; nucleotides not matched to a gene: 4. The CDR3 runs to 14 residues. CDR3 DNA: TGTGCCAGCAAAGAGGGACAGGGGAACACTGAAGCTTTCTTT. Translated: CASKEGQGNTEAFF.

Only a few counts were recorded for this clone. This sequence joins TRBV9 and TRBJ1-2, with D possibly being TRBD1 (5 bases). Trimming removed 4 bases at V and 3 bases at J, with 16 bases between. The germline gives CDR1 SGDLS, CDR2 YYNGEE. This CDR3 region has 15 residues. CDR3 sequence: CASSPHHRNYYGYTF. The CDR3 DNA sequence: TGTGCCAGCAGCCCCCACCACAGGAATTACTATGGCTACACCTTC.

The chain links TRBV5-1 to TRBJ1-1; D uncertain. Trimming shortened V by 0 bases and J by 2 bases, and 11 bases separated the two germline ends. This CDR3 comprises 15 residues. In germline, CDR1 is SGHRS, CDR2 YFSETQ. The CDR3 reads CASSLGSAGNTEAFF. The CDR3 nucleotides read TGCGCCAGCAGCTTGGGTTCGGCGGGTAACACTGAAGCTTTCTTT.

The gene calls are TRBV2 and TRBJ2-7, with 7 bases identical to TRBD2. CDR1 is SNHLY, CDR2 FYNNEI, per germline. V dropped 5 bases and J dropped 4; count of bases not matched to a gene: 14. The CDR3 extends over 16 amino acids. This CDR3 is CASSQPGTTSLYEQYF. The DNA of the CDR3 is TGTGCCAGCAGTCAACCAGGGACTACCAGCCTATACGAGCAGTACTTC.

This clone has a handful of counts. This sequence joins TRBV7-9 and TRBJ2-2; 9 bases match TRBD1. The CDR3 is 16 residues long. Germline V gene lookup returns CDR1 SEHNR and CDR2 FQNEAQ (reference sequence). Trimming at V came to 5 bases and at J to 3 bases, leaving 7 bases not matched to a gene. The CDR3 region has the DNA TGTGCCAGCAGCACCGACAGGGGGATACACACCGGGGAGCTGTTTTTT. Its protein product is CASSTDRGIHTGELFF.

This chain links TRBV5-1 with TRBJ1-3, with D perhaps TRBD1 (6 bases). V shed 0 bases and J shed 0 bases, with 13 bases lying between them. The CDR3 spans 17 residues. CDR1 SGHRS and CDR2 YFSETQ come from the germline V gene. CDR3 bases: TGCGCCAGCAGCTTGGGATTCACAGGGATCTCTGGAAACACCATATATTTT. It is translated as CASSLGFTGISGNTIYF.

The rearrangement links TRBV4-1 to TRBJ2-1; weak D call: TRBD2 (5 bases). The V gene lost 2 bases and the J gene lost 10 bases, with 15 bases spanning the gap. CDR1 is MGHRA and CDR2 is YSYEKL in the germline V gene. The CDR3 loop spans 14 amino acids. CDR3 region: CASSQTSRTLEQFF. The DNA for the CDR3 is TGCGCCAGCAGCCAAACAAGCCGGACTCTGGAGCAGTTCTTC.

This chain connects TRBV5-1 to TRBJ1-6; D uncertain. Trimming took 0 bases from V and 7 from J, leaving 8 bases between them. This CDR3 comprises 14 residues. Germline lookup yields CDR1 SGHRS and CDR2 YFSETQ. Here the CDR3 reads CASSLDGRNSPLHF. CDR3 coding DNA: TGCGCCAGCAGCTTGGACGGTCGGAATTCACCCCTCCACTTT.

The chain is built from TRBV7-2 and TRBJ2-2, with D unclear. Trimming left V 5 bases short and J 8 bases short, with 9 bases between. Germline-derived CDR1 and CDR2 are SGHTA and FQGNSA. This CDR3 contains 12 residues. CDR3: CASSHLAGELFF. In DNA form, the CDR3 reads TGTGCCAGCAGCCACCTCGCTGGGGAGCTGTTTTTT.

The chain has TRBV18 and TRBJ1-1; maybe TRBD1 (5 bases). Germline lookup yields CDR1 KGHSH and CDR2 LQKENI. The ends were cut back, 1 base at V and 5 bases at J, with 11 bases in the middle. CDR3 size: 14 residues. CDR3 sequence reads: CASSPLIAGTEAFF. The CDR3 DNA sequence: TGTGCCAGCTCACCACTCATCGCAGGGACTGAAGCTTTCTTT.